This TCR beta chain came from a study of human T cells and chemical hapten exposure. About the study: On the upper back, patch tests were applied with 0.01% DPC and read at 6 days. Enrolled patients were predominantly female and had alopecia areata, totalis or universalis. Variability of per-sample TCR yields stemmed mainly from small differences in pooled library volume.

The time point: patch test 2, 6 weeks after DPC sensitization. This sample's treatment: therapeutic diphenylcyclopropenone sensitization with weekly scalp DPC. For this clonotype: A read error may be the cause here, since a much bigger clone is one base away.

TCRdb called the RACE reads again in MiXCR, with one record for every CDR3 protein. The sample holds around 100,000 distinct CDR3 sequences, 9.5% to 12% seen once. CDR3 length: 18 residues. Germline CDR1 is MNHNS and CDR2 is SASEGT. V gave up 3 bases and J gave up 0 bases; unmatched junction bases: 11. The clonotype comes from a woman between 40 and 50 years old with alopecia areata. Some clones in this sample may be carry-over from other donors' samples. The sample consisted of whole blood, taken in connection with sensitization to the hapten diphenylcyclopropenone (DPC). V and J are TRBV6-1 and TRBJ2-1; 7 nucleotides line up with TRBD2. This CDR3 reads CASSEVSPSGYSYNEQFF. The CDR3 region has the DNA TGTGCCAGCAGTGAGGTATCCCCTAGCGGTTACTCCTACAATGAGCAGTTCTTC.